The present TCR beta chain was sequenced within a study of Tregs in tolerant kidney transplant recipients. Study outcomes and limitations: Activated donor B cell expansion appeared to reveal the most relevant donor-specific TCRbeta repertoire. Donor-specific Treg expansion exceeded global Treg expansion in tolerant patients, suggesting antigen drive. For some patients, primers changed over time, blocking nucleotide-level comparison.

Unstimulated Tregs (CD4+CD25+CD127-) and CD4+CD25- non-Tregs were sorted from PBMCs. A remark on this clone: What it binds is unknown.

V was cut by 3 bases and J by 4 bases, with 7 bases left in between. CDR3 length: 12 residues. Germline V gene sequence: CDR1 SGHTA, CDR2 FQGNSA. Method: immunoSEQ multiplex PCR; TCRdb's copy keeps in-frame clones and lacks some. The top ten hold around 0.35% of the sample, which has 95,000 to 120,000 clones, about 90% seen once. The chain links TRBV7-2 to TRBJ2-7; D gene ambiguous. The sequencing used CD4+ T cells from blood, collected before the transplant. The receptor was isolated from a human donor who received a combined kidney and bone marrow transplant. Here the CDR3 reads CASSLAVYEQYF. Written as DNA, the CDR3 is TGTGCCAGCAGCTTGGCGGTTTACGAGCAGTACTTC.